This paragraph reports one T cell receptor beta chain. Its cognate antigen is unknown. The data stem from a study of T cell responses to AZD1222 COVID-19 vaccine. Broader study findings: None of the repertoires were sampled until the peak T cell response had passed.

This table comes from immunoSEQ multiplex PCR, and its TCRdb copy is limited to in-frame clones, with some not included. The data contain 150,000 to 200,000 clones, about 90% of them singletons. Germline V CDR1 and CDR2: MNHEY, SMNVEV (reference sequence). This CDR3 region has 16 residues. Trimming took off 6 bases at V and 0 bases at J, with 17 bases between the two ends. The specimen was peripheral blood, collected on day 0 of AZD1222 vaccination. This receptor was taken from an adult in good health. The chain links TRBV27 to TRBJ1-1; D might be TRBD1 (5 bases). Here the CDR3 reads CASRDTLGGMNTEAFF. DNA for the CDR3: TGTGCCAGCAGAGACACGCTGGGGGGAATGAACACTGAAGCTTTCTTT.